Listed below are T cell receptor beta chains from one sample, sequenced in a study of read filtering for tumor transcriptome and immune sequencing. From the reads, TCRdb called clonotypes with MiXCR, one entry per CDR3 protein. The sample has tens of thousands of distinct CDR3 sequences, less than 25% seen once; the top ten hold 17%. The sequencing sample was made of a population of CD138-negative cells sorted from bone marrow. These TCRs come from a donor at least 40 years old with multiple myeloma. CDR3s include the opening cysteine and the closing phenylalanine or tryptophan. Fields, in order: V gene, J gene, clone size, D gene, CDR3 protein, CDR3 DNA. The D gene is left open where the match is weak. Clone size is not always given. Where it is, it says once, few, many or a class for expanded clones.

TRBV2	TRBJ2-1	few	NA	CASRPGPGQWNEQFF	TGTGCCAGCAGGCCGGGACCCGGGCAGTGGAATGAGCAGTTCTTC
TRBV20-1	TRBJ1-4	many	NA	CSARPTGPNEKLFF	TGCAGTGCTAGACCGACAGGACCCAATGAAAAACTGTTTTTT
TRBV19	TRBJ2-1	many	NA	CASSRTRASPSYNEQFF	TGTGCCAGTAGTAGGACCCGGGCGAGCCCCTCCTACAATGAGCAGTTCTTC
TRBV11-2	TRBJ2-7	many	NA	CASSLQGSRSYEQYF	TGTGCCAGCAGCTTACAGGGTAGTCGCTCCTACGAGCAGTACTTC
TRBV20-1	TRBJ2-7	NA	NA	CSARGLDRPDYEQYF	TGCAGTGCTAGGGGCCTAGACAGGCCCGACTACGAGCAGTACTTC
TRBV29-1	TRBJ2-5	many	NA	CSVEGLRAEETQYF	TGCAGCGTTGAAGGTTTGAGGGCGGAAGAGACCCAGTACTTC
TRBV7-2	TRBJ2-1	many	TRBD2	CASSPRGLAGGSGYNEQFF	TGTGCCAGCAGCCCGCGGGGACTAGCGGGGGGGAGCGGTTACAATGAGCAGTTCTTC
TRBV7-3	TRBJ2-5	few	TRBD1	CASSLTGGAETQYF	TGTGCCAGCAGCTTAACAGGGGGCGCGGAGACCCAGTACTTC
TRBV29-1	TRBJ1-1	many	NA	CSVVTKGGNTEAFF	TGCAGCGTGGTTACGAAGGGGGGGAACACTGAAGCTTTCTTT
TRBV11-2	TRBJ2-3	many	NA	CASSLAPGRSTDTQYF	TGTGCCAGCAGCTTAGCCCCCGGGCGTAGCACAGATACGCAGTATTTT
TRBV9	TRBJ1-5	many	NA	CASSTSGVNQPQHF	TGTGCCAGCAGCACTTCTGGGGTCAATCAGCCCCAGCATTTT
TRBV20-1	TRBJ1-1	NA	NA	CSATRSENTEAFF	TGCAGTGCTACCCGGTCAGAGAACACTGAAGCTTTCTTT
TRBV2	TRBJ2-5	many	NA	CASSAEAQETQYF	TGTGCCAGCAGTGCCGAAGCCCAAGAGACCCAGTACTTC
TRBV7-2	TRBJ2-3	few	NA	CASTFTLEDTQYF	TGTGCCAGCACCTTCACGCTGGAGGATACCCAGTATTTT
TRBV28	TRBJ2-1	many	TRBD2	CASIPRGTSGTNEQFF	TGTGCCAGCATCCCACGGGGGACTAGCGGGACCAATGAGCAGTTCTTC
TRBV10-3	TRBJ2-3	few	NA	CAISVKDTQYF	TGTGCCATCAGTGTTAAAGATACGCAGTATTTT
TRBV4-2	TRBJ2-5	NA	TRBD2	CASSQDRSGGRQETQYF	TGTGCCAGCAGCCAAGATCGGAGCGGGGGGCGCCAAGAGACCCAGTACTTC
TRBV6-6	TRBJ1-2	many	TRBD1	CASPRGPGGLDGYTF	TGTGCCAGCCCCAGAGGGCCAGGGGGATTAGATGGCTACACCTTC
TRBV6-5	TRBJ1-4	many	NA	CASSYGSWANEKLFF	TGTGCCAGCAGTTACGGGAGCTGGGCTAATGAAAAACTGTTTTTT
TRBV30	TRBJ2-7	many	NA	CAWSVAYEQYF	TGTGCCTGGAGTGTCGCCTACGAGCAGTACTTC
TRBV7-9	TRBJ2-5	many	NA	CASSYDSTETQYF	TGTGCCAGCAGCTACGACTCGACGGAGACCCAGTACTTC
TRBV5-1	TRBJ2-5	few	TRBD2	CASSYGLAGGGETQYF	TGCGCCAGCAGCTACGGACTAGCGGGAGGAGGAGAGACCCAGTACTTC
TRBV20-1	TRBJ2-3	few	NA	CSPVGFSTDTQYF	TGCAGTCCTGTGGGTTTTAGCACAGATACGCAGTATTTT
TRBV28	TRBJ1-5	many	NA	CASSLGRGHQPQHF	TGTGCCAGCAGTTTGGGCAGGGGTCATCAGCCCCAGCATTTT
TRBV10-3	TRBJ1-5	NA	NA	CAISESQGVDNQPQHF	TGTGCCATCAGTGAGTCACAGGGAGTCGACAATCAGCCCCAGCATTTT
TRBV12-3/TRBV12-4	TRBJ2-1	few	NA	CASQQPQGLNEQFF	TGTGCCAGCCAACAACCCCAGGGGTTGAATGAGCAGTTCTTC
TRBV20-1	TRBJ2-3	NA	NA	CSASSLDADTQYF	TGCAGTGCTAGTAGCCTAGACGCAGATACGCAGTATTTT
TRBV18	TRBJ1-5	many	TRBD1	CASSLTGTGTPDSNQPQHF	TGTGCCAGCTCACTTACCGGGACAGGGACTCCTGATAGCAATCAGCCCCAGCATTTT
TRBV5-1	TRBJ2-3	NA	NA	CASSPGRDQDTQYF	TGCGCCAGCAGCCCGGGACGGGACCAAGATACGCAGTATTTT
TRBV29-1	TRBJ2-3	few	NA	CSVSPRADTQYF	TGCAGCGTTTCCCCCAGGGCAGATACGCAGTATTTT
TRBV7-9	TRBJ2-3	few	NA	CASGGQGTPLTDTQYF	TGTGCCAGCGGAGGGCAGGGTACCCCCTTAACAGATACGCAGTATTTT
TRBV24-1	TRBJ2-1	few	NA	CATSDFRNEQFF	TGTGCCACCAGTGATTTTCGAAATGAGCAGTTCTTC
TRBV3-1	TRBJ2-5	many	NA	CASSPGSRQETQYF	TGTGCCAGCAGCCCCGGCAGCCGGCAAGAGACCCAGTACTTC
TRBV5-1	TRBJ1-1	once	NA	CASSLGGPEALF	TGCGCCAGCTCCCTTGGGGGGCCTGAAGCTCTCTTT
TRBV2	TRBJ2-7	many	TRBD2	CASSEMTGGRHEQYF	TGTGCCAGCAGTGAAATGACGGGGGGGCGTCACGAGCAGTACTTC
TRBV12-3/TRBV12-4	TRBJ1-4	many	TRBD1	CASSPGQGNEKLFF	TGTGCCAGCAGCCCTGGACAGGGAAATGAAAAACTGTTTTTT
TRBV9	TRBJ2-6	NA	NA	CASSVTLSGWESSGANVLTF	TGTGCCAGCAGCGTAACCCTTTCCGGGTGGGAGAGCTCTGGGGCCAACGTCCTGACTTTC
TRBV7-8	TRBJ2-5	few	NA	CASSLEFRAGETQYF	TGTGCCAGCAGCTTAGAGTTCAGGGCGGGGGAGACCCAGTACTTC
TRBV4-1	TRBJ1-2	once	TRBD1	CASSHGTGGTVDGYTF	TGCGCCAGCAGCCACGGGACAGGGGGCACGGTTGATGGCTACACCTTC
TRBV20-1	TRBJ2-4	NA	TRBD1	CSATGTDPSGAKDIQYF	TGCAGTGCTACCGGGACAGATCCTTCAGGAGCCAAAGACATTCAGTACTTC
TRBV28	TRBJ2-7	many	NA	CASSLQQGYF	TGTGCCAGCAGTCTGCAACAGGGGTACTTC
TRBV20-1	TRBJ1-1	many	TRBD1	CRRGQGDTEAFF	TGCAGGCGGGGACAGGGGGACACTGAAGCTTTCTTT
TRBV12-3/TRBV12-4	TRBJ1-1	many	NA	CASSPGGQGNTEAFF	TGTGCCAGCAGTCCCGGGGGGCAGGGGAACACTGAAGCTTTCTTT
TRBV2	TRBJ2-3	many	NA	CATFSGVRDTQYF	TGTGCCACCTTTTCGGGGGTTCGAGATACGCAGTATTTT
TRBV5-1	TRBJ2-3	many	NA	CASSLGIKDTQYF	TGCGCCAGCAGCTTGGGTATTAAAGATACGCAGTATTTT
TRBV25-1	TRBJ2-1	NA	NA	CASVTEMSNEQFF	TGTGCCAGCGTGACAGAAATGAGCAATGAGCAGTTCTTC
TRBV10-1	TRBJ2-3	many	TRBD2	CASSELAGAGDTQYF	TGCGCCAGCAGTGAACTAGCGGGAGCCGGAGATACGCAGTATTTT
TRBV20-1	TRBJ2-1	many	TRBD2	CSASVAGNEQFF	TGCAGTGCTAGTGTAGCGGGGAATGAGCAGTTCTTC
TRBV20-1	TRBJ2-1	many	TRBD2	CSATDGRAGSYNEQFF	TGCAGTGCTACAGACGGGAGGGCTGGCTCCTACAATGAGCAGTTCTTC
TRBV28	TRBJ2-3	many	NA	CASSFWADTQYF	TGTGCCAGCAGTTTTTGGGCAGATACGCAGTATTTT
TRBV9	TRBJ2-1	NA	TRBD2	CASSEGRLAHEQFF	TGTGCCAGCAGCGAGGGGAGACTAGCCCATGAGCAGTTCTTC
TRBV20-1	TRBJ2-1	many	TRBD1	CSARWTGLSYNEQFF	TGCAGTGCTAGATGGACAGGCCTCTCCTACAATGAGCAGTTCTTC
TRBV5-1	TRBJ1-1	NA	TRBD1	CASSTRQGNTEAFF	TGCGCCAGCAGCACAAGACAGGGGAACACTGAAGCTTTCTTT